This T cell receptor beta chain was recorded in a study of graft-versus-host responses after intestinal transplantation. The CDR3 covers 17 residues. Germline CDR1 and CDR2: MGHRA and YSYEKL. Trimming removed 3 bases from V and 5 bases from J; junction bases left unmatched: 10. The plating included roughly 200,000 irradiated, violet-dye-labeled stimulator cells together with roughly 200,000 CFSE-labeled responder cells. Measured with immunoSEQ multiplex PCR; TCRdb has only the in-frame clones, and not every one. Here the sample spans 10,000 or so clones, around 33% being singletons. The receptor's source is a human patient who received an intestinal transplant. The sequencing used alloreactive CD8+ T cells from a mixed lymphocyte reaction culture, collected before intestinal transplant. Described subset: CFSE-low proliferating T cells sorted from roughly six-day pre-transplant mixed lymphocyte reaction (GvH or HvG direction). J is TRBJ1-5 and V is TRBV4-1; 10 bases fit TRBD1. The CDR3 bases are TGCGCCAGCAGCCATGTCGGGGGGGGGACAGGGGATCAGCCCCAGCATTTT. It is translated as CASSHVGGGTGDQPQHF.